One and the same sample provided the 6 T cell receptor beta chains below, sequenced in a study of T cell repertoires in cytomegalovirus infection. Via MiXCR, TCRdb re-called the reads, giving one row per CDR3 protein. This sample has 50,000 to 60,000 distinct CDR3 sequences, with roughly 21% found just once. No antigen has been identified for these receptors. Sequenced material: CD8+ T cells from cultured PBMCs, taken from culture after CMV antigen stimulation. The receptors come from a human donor in good health (CMV status not recorded). Some clones in this sample may be carry-over from other donors' samples.

The chain couples TRBV6-2 or TRBV6-3 to TRBJ1-6; 9 bases map to TRBD1. The CDR3 is 19 amino acids. V lost 5 bases and J lost 1; bases outside the gene matches: 12. Germline V gene data show CDR1 as MNHEY and CDR2 as SVGEGT. In DNA, the CDR3 is TGTGCCAGCAGTCCTCGGACAGGGGAAATCGGGTCCTATAATTCACCCCTCCACTTT. Translation gives CASSPRTGEIGSYNSPLHF.

This clonotype has only a few counts. The chain combines TRBV7-3 with TRBJ2-3; TRBD1 or TRBD2 may be the D gene (5 bases each). Trimming pared 5 bases from V and 2 bases from J, leaving 8 bases between. The CDR3 is 13 residues long. The V gene's germline CDR1 is SGHTA and CDR2 FQGTGA. The CDR3 region is CASSRDLTDTQYF. The CDR3 DNA reads TGTGCCAGCAGCCGGGACCTCACAGATACGCAGTATTTT.

The V gene is TRBV5-1, the J gene TRBJ2-3, with 13 nucleotides matching TRBD2. The germline gives CDR1 SGHRS, CDR2 YFSETQ. Unmatched junction bases numbered 8, after V lost 4 bases and J lost 3 bases. There are 17 residues in the CDR3. In nucleotides, the CDR3 is TGCGCCAGCAGCCCCGCACTAGCGGGGGGGCGAACAGATACGCAGTATTTT. It specifies CASSPALAGGRTDTQYF.

The chain uses TRBV7-2 and TRBJ1-1; D is undetermined. V lost 1 base, J lost 7 bases, and 4 bases lay in between. The CDR3 is made up of 11 amino acids. Germline V lookup: CDR1 SGHTA, CDR2 FQGNSA. The DNA of the CDR3 is TGTGCCAGCAGCTTAGTCAGTGAAGCTTTCTTT. Amino acid sequence: CASSLVSEAFF.

The CDR3 nucleotides read TGCGCCAGCAGCAAAGACAGCCCAAGGAACAATGAGCAGTTCTTC. Translated: CASSKDSPRNNEQFF. V and J are TRBV5-1 and TRBJ2-1, with D possibly TRBD1 on 5 matching bases. The CDR3 runs 15 residues. Trimming shortened V by 4 bases and J by 5 bases, and 16 bases separated the two germline ends. CDR1 SGHRS and CDR2 YFSETQ come from the germline V gene. Variable domain in full (rest from reference TRBV5-1 and TRBJ2-1): KAGVTQTPRYLIKTRGQQVTLSCSPISGHRSVSWYQQTPGQGLQFLFEYFSETQRNKGNFPGRFSGRQFSNSRSEMNVSTLELGDSALYLCASSKDSPRNNEQFFGPGTRLTVL.

The genes are TRBV29-1 and TRBJ2-5; a possible D gene is TRBD1 (5 bases). Germline CDR1 reads SQVTM; CDR2 reads ANQGSEA. There are 13 residues in the CDR3. V gave up 4 bases and J gave up 0 bases, with 9 bases separating them. The CDR3 here is CSVVMDNQETQYF. The CDR3 coding sequence is TGCAGCGTTGTAATGGACAACCAAGAGACCCAGTACTTC.